A selection of T cell receptor beta chains follows, all from one sample in a study of T cells after yellow fever vaccination. TCRdb recomputed calls from the 5' RACE reads with MiXCR, one row per CDR3 protein. The repertoire includes approximately 160,000 distinct CDR3 sequences, roughly 6.2% of them detected once, and less than 3% sits in the top ten. Source: CD4+ T cells sorted from PBMCs, taken on the day of the first yellow fever vaccination. The receptors derive from a man between 18 and 35 years old who received the YFV17D yellow fever vaccine. Each CDR3 is given without its conserved first and last residue. Size values are once, few and many counts, or a class for expanded clones, and some rows have none.

v_call	j_call	clone_size	cdr3_aa
TRBV7-6	TRBJ2-6	NA	ASSQSVWSSGANVLT
TRBV2	TRBJ2-3	few	ASSRGPTDTQY
TRBV20-1	TRBJ2-7	many	SASRLGSSYEQY
TRBV5-1	TRBJ2-1	many	ASTLGLAGSYNEQF
TRBV5-1	TRBJ2-1	many	ASSFYNEQF
TRBV20-1	TRBJ1-4	many	SARLRSEEKLF
TRBV4-3	TRBJ1-6	few	ASSQDRKGPSLH
TRBV12-3/TRBV12-4	TRBJ1-6	many	ASSLASSYNSPLH
TRBV6-1	TRBJ1-4	many	ASSRRPVDEKLF
TRBV9	TRBJ2-3	many	ASSAIYLDTQY
TRBV6-5	TRBJ2-3	NA	ASSYPKGQAENTQY
TRBV7-2	TRBJ2-2	many	ASSLYRGANTGELF
TRBV20-1	TRBJ2-1	NA	SARGGGGRSYNEQF
TRBV24-1	TRBJ2-7	few	ATSAGARYEQY
TRBV12-3/TRBV12-4	TRBJ1-3	many	ASSGAGLGNTIY
TRBV18	TRBJ1-1	few	ASSPSQGKAEAF
TRBV7-2	TRBJ2-3	NA	ASSYDRGRDTQY
TRBV6-5	TRBJ1-6	many	ASSREARWSPLH
TRBV10-3	TRBJ2-3	many	AISESRRDGQY
TRBV4-2	TRBJ2-1	NA	ASSHWGALGDEQF
TRBV7-6	TRBJ1-5	NA	ASSPMVDQPQH
TRBV29-1	TRBJ2-3	many	SVGAATDTQY
TRBV5-5	TRBJ1-1	many	ASTLDRYKTEAF
TRBV20-1	TRBJ2-5	few	SAREAGTVDEETQY
TRBV7-9	TRBJ2-7	NA	AMSPRDNYEQY
TRBV7-2	TRBJ2-5	NA	ASSPGAGREETQY
TRBV5-5	TRBJ1-1	NA	ARSLGRPWRAF
TRBV15	TRBJ2-4	many	ATSSVRGPGAVKNIQY
TRBV11-2	TRBJ2-2	many	ASSSQTSGELF
TRBV4-3	TRBJ2-3	many	ASSQGSGYGTDTQY
TRBV7-9	TRBJ1-1	many	ASSLGGALSITEAF
TRBV4-1	TRBJ1-2	NA	ASSSGTGTLGYT